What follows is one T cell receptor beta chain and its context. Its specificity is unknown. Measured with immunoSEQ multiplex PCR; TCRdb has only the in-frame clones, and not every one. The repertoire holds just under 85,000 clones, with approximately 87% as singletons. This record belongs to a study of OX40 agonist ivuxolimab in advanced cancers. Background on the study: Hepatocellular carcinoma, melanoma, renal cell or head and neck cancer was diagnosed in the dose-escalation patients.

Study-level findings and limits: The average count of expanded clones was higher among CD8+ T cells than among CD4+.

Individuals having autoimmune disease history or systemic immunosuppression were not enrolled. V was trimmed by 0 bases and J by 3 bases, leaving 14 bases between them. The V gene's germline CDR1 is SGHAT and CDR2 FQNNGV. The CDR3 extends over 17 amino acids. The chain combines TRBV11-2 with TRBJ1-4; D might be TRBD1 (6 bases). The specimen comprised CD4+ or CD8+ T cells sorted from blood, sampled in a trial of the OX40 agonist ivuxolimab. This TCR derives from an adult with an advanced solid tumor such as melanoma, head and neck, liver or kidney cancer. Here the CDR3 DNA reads TGTGCCAGCAGCTTAGATCCCTGGGGGCTCCCTAATGAAAAACTGTTTTTT. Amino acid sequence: CASSLDPWGLPNEKLFF.